The 18 T cell receptor beta chains below come from one sample, sequenced in a study of T cells in localized non-small cell lung cancer. Some clones are missing from TCRdb's copy, which holds only in-frame ones; the method was immunoSEQ multiplex PCR. The sample contains around 53,000 clones, over 70% of which appear only once. The material was PBMCs, obtained before any cancer treatment. Source of these receptors: a woman aged 40 to 75 with stage II lung adenocarcinoma.

The chain has TRBV7-3 and TRBJ1-1; D may be TRBD1 (5 bases). V lost 5 bases and J lost 1, with 14 bases in between. The germline V gene has CDR1 SGHTA and CDR2 FQGTGA. The CDR3 spans 15 residues. The CDR3 sequence: CASSLGDLPNTEAFF. DNA for the CDR3: TGTGCCAGCAGCCTAGGGGACTTACCGAACACTGAAGCTTTCTTT.

This chain uses TRBV10-3 with TRBJ2-5; 8 bases match TRBD2. The CDR3 loop spans 13 amino acids. The germline V gene has CDR1 ENHRY and CDR2 SYGVKD. V lost 8 bases and J lost 4; bases outside the gene matches: 6. CDR3 amino acids: CAIGTSPSETQYF. The CDR3, as DNA: TGTGCCATCGGGACTAGTCCCTCAGAGACCCAGTACTTC.

This clone was found once. The chain combines TRBV6-5 with TRBJ1-5, with 8 bases matching TRBD1. Per germline, CDR1 MNHEY and CDR2 SVGAGI. The trim removed 6 bases at V and 11 bases at J, leaving 9 bases unmatched. This CDR3 contains 13 residues. CDR3 bases: TGTGCCAGCAGCCGGACAGGGTCAACGGCCCAGCATTTT. Amino acid sequence: CASSRTGSTAQHF.

The CDR3 sequence: CAWTRLAGGKDEQFF. CDR3 DNA: TGTGCCTGGACCCGACTAGCGGGGGGTAAAGATGAGCAGTTCTTC. V is TRBV30 and J is TRBJ2-1; 13 bases fit TRBD2. Germline CDR1 and CDR2: GTSNPN and SVGIG (reference sequence). The trim removed 4 bases at V and 8 bases at J, leaving 8 bases unmatched. The CDR3 loop spans 15 amino acids.

The V and J genes are TRBV14 and TRBJ2-6; the D is unclear. Germline V gene lookup returns CDR1 SGHDN and CDR2 FVKESK. This CDR3 comprises 14 residues. The ends were cut back, 6 bases at V and 0 bases at J, with 6 bases in the middle. The CDR3 bases are TGTGCCAGCAGTTACTACTCTGGGGCCAACGTCCTGACTTTC. Protein product: CASSYYSGANVLTF.

In this sample, this clone turned up a few times. V and J are TRBV30 and TRBJ1-4; 9 bases line up with TRBD1. Germline V gene data show CDR1 as GTSNPN and CDR2 as SVGIG (reference sequence). After removal of 3 bases from V and 0 bases from J, the junction contained 8 bases not matched to a gene. This CDR3 region has 17 residues. The DNA for the CDR3 is TGTGCCTGGAGGGACAGGGGATATCGCGCAACTAATGAAAAACTGTTTTTT. This codes for CAWRDRGYRATNEKLFF.

This chain links TRBV5-1 with TRBJ2-3; D uncertain. The V end was cut by 2 bases, the J end by 3 bases, with 10 bases between. There are 14 residues in the CDR3. CDR1 and CDR2 (germline): SGHRS, YFSETQ. CDR3 loop: CASSFQKRTDTQYF. The CDR3 DNA reads as TGCGCCAGCAGCTTTCAGAAAAGGACAGATACGCAGTATTTT.

The chain is built from TRBV27 and TRBJ2-2; D is possibly TRBD1 or TRBD2 (5 bases each). The CDR3 length is 19 residues. Germline V CDR1 and CDR2: MNHEY, SMNVEV (reference sequence). V was clipped by 1 base and J by 5 bases, with 23 bases between them. The DNA for the CDR3 is TGTGCCAGCAGTTTATTTTACTCCGGGGCAGCCGGGGATACCGGGGAGCTGTTTTTT. It encodes CASSLFYSGAAGDTGELFF.

The chain uses TRBV19 and TRBJ2-3; 7 nucleotides match TRBD1. Germline V gives CDR1 LNHDA, CDR2 SQIVND (reference sequence). Trimming at V came to 9 bases and at J to 2 bases, leaving 14 bases not matched to a gene. CDR3 size: 16 residues. The CDR3: CASTTTGKGSTDTQYF. The CDR3 DNA follows: TGTGCCAGCACTACGACAGGGAAAGGGTCCACAGATACGCAGTATTTT.

This clone occurred a few times. The V gene is TRBV6-5, the J gene TRBJ2-3, with TRBD2 matching over 11 bases. The CDR3 sequence is 14 residues long. With 11 bases clipped from V and 4 bases from J, the junction kept 8 bases outside the gene matches. The germline gives CDR1 MNHEY, CDR2 SVGAGI. Here the CDR3 reads CAGNSGGASDTQYF. The CDR3 DNA is TGTGCCGGAAATAGCGGGGGGGCATCAGATACGCAGTATTTT.

This clone was recorded a few times. The CDR3 DNA sequence: TGTGCCAGCAGTTACTCGCGCGGGCCTTTCGGGTACGAGCAGTACTTC. Protein sequence: CASSYSRGPFGYEQYF. This rearrangement joins TRBV6-5 to TRBJ2-7, with D maybe TRBD2 (5 bases). The germline V gene has CDR1 MNHEY and CDR2 SVGAGI. The CDR3 loop spans 16 amino acids. V was shortened by 0 bases and J by 4 bases, with 16 bases between the two germline ends.

CDR3 bases: TGTGCCAGCAGCCGAAGTCGGACAGTTGGCTACACCTTC. This sequence encodes CASSRSRTVGYTF. The rearrangement links TRBV14 to TRBJ1-2; maybe TRBD1 (6 bases). The germline V gene encodes CDR1 SGHDN and CDR2 FVKESK. The V end lost 4 bases, the J end lost 7 bases, and 13 bases lay between the germline ends. The CDR3 contains 13 residues.

This sequence joins TRBV30 and TRBJ1-4; D is unresolved. V shed 0 bases and J shed 14 bases, with 13 bases lying between them. Germline V gives CDR1 GTSNPN, CDR2 SVGIG (reference sequence). This CDR3 spans 12 amino acids. This CDR3 reads CAWSVGRAKLFF. Written as DNA, the CDR3 is TGTGCCTGGAGTGTCGGCAGAGCAAAGCTGTTTTTT.

J is TRBJ2-5 and V is TRBV7-6; weak D call: TRBD2 (5 bases). The V gene's germline CDR1 is SGHVS and CDR2 FNYEAQ. V gave up 3 bases and J gave up 1 base, with 9 bases separating them. This CDR3 is 14 amino acids long. The CDR3 sequence is CASSLRVFQETQYF. CDR3 DNA sequence: TGTGCCAGCAGCTTGAGGGTTTTCCAAGAGACCCAGTACTTC.

V is TRBV5-6 and J is TRBJ2-7, with 7 bases that match TRBD1. This CDR3 has 15 amino acids. Germline CDR1 reads SGHDT; CDR2 reads YYEEEE. Trimming removed 3 bases from V and 6 bases from J; junction bases left unmatched: 12. The CDR3 reads CASSSQPTGHREQYF. The CDR3 nucleotides are TGTGCCAGCAGCTCACAGCCGACAGGGCATCGCGAGCAGTACTTC.

The chain employs TRBV14 and TRBJ2-1; 11 nucleotides match TRBD2. The ends lost 0 bases at V and 9 bases at J; junction bases unmatched: 4. Germline V lookup: CDR1 SGHDN, CDR2 FVKESK. This CDR3 comprises 15 residues. The CDR3 here is CASSQDLAGGREQFF. The CDR3 DNA is TGTGCCAGCAGCCAAGACCTAGCGGGGGGCCGTGAGCAGTTCTTC.

This clone was seen a single time. An end of the junction differs from the germline gene, which may be a read error. The CDR3 DNA reads TGTGCCAGCAGCCTAGGGGGGAAGTTAAATGATTACGAGCAGTACTTC. The encoded protein is CASSLGGKLNDYEQYF. This chain links TRBV13 with TRBJ2-7; perhaps D is TRBD1 or TRBD2 (6 bases each). This CDR3 region has 16 residues. CDR1 and CDR2 from the germline V gene are PRHDT and FYEKMQ (reference sequence).

In nucleotides, the CDR3 is TGTGCCAGCAGTACAGGGATGGGGGCAAGCAATCAGCCCCAGCATTTT. Its protein product is CASSTGMGASNQPQHF. The chain carries TRBV6-6 and TRBJ1-5, with D tentatively TRBD1 (6 bases). This CDR3 has 16 residues. Trimming cost V 5 bases and J 1 base, with 15 bases left between them. The germline gives CDR1 MNHNY, CDR2 SVGAGI (reference sequence).